This entry lists 19 T cell receptor beta chains sequenced from one sample in a study of beta chain features in type 1 diabetes. Isolated RNA was reverse transcribed in full, so expressed TCRB transcripts were sequenced. Sequencing used immunoSEQ multiplex PCR; TCRdb keeps in-frame clones, though not all of them. The repertoire consists of 130,000 to 150,000 clones, with less than 9% occurring once and the leading ten covering about 1.3%. The sequenced sample was central memory CD4+ T cells from blood. The receptors shown here come from a woman in her twenties or thirties in good health.

This chain connects TRBV10-3 to TRBJ2-4; 11 bases agree with TRBD2. Trimming at V came to 6 bases and at J to 5 bases, leaving 3 bases not matched to a gene. Germline V gene lookup returns CDR1 ENHRY and CDR2 SYGVKD. The CDR3 spans 14 residues. Here the CDR3 reads CAIRGGLAENIQYF. Here the CDR3 DNA reads TGTGCCATCAGGGGGGGACTAGCGGAAAACATTCAGTACTTC.

This clone occurred a few times. The rearrangement joins TRBV5-1 to TRBJ2-7; 9 positions match TRBD2. After removal of 3 bases from V and 2 bases from J, the junction contained 6 bases not matched to a gene. The CDR3 contains 15 residues. Germline CDR1 reads SGHRS; CDR2 reads YFSETQ. This CDR3 reads CASSSASGITYEQYF. The DNA of the CDR3 is TGCGCCAGCAGCTCCGCTAGCGGGATAACCTACGAGCAGTACTTC. The full variable domain, completed using reference TRBV5-1 and TRBJ2-7, is KAGVTQTPRYLIKTRGQQVTLSCSPISGHRSVSWYQQTPGQGLQFLFEYFSETQRNKGNFPGRFSGRQFSNSRSEMNVSTLELGDSALYLCASSSASGITYEQYFGPGTRLTVT.

This clone was detected only a few times. The chain uses TRBV5-1 and TRBJ2-5; no clear D. Per the germline V gene, CDR1 is SGHRS and CDR2 is YFSETQ. V was clipped by 4 bases and J by 5 bases, with 12 bases between them. The CDR3 runs to 13 residues. CDR3 loop: CASSPDTGETQYF. CDR3 in DNA: TGCGCCAGCAGCCCAGACACCGGCGAGACCCAGTACTTC. The whole variable domain, remainder taken from reference TRBV5-1 and TRBJ2-5, is KAGVTQTPRYLIKTRGQQVTLSCSPISGHRSVSWYQQTPGQGLQFLFEYFSETQRNKGNFPGRFSGRQFSNSRSEMNVSTLELGDSALYLCASSPDTGETQYFGPGTRLLVL.

A few counts support this clone. The chain has TRBV30 and TRBJ2-7; tentative D call: TRBD2 (5 bases). Trimming cost V 3 bases and J 5 bases, with 17 bases left between them. The CDR3 runs to 14 residues. In germline, CDR1 is GTSNPN, CDR2 SVGIG (reference sequence). The DNA of the CDR3 is TGTGCCTGGAGATCGTCCGGGGTGTGGAACGAGCAGTACTTC. Translation gives CAWRSSGVWNEQYF. The complete variable domain, with remaining parts taken from reference TRBV30 and TRBJ2-7, reads SQTIHQWPATLVQPVGSPLSLECTVEGTSNPNLYWYRQAAGRGLQLLFYSVGIGQISSEVPQNLSASRPQDRQFILSSKKLLLSDSGFYLCAWRSSGVWNEQYFGPGTRLTVT.

This clone was found many times. The rearrangement uses TRBV4-3 and TRBJ1-3, with D hard to call. The germline CDR1 and CDR2 sequences are LGHNA and YSLEER. The CDR3 loop spans 13 amino acids. V lost 5 bases and J lost 4, with 9 bases in between. CDR3 nucleotides: TGCGCCAGCAGCGAGTCCCTCGGAAACACCATATATTTT. This encodes CASSESLGNTIYF.

Written as DNA, the CDR3 is TGTGCCAGCAGCCTAGGGGTACAGACCAATCAGCCCCAGCATTTT. Translated: CASSLGVQTNQPQHF. The chain carries TRBV7-2 and TRBJ1-5; the D gene is possibly TRBD1 (5 bases). The CDR3 runs 15 residues. Trimming removed 5 bases from V and 3 bases from J, with 14 bases in between. The V gene's germline CDR1 is SGHTA and CDR2 FQGNSA.

The chain carries TRBV7-9 and TRBJ2-3; 9 nucleotides agree with TRBD2. Germline CDR1 reads SEHNR; CDR2 reads FQNEAQ (reference sequence). The J segment lost 2 bases and the V segment lost 3 bases, leaving 6 bases of the junction unmatched. The CDR3 is made up of 16 amino acids. CDR3 coding DNA: TGTGCCAGCAGCTTCCTGAGCGGGAGGAACACAGATACGCAGTATTTT. Amino acid sequence: CASSFLSGRNTDTQYF.

V gene TRBV28 combines with J gene TRBJ2-7, with TRBD2 matching 14 bases. Germline CDR1 and CDR2: MDHEN and SYDVKM. Unmatched junction bases numbered 2, after V lost 8 bases and J lost 5 bases. The CDR3 consists of 13 residues. The CDR3 sequence: CASGGLAGDEQYF. The DNA of the CDR3 is TGTGCCAGCGGGGGACTAGCGGGAGACGAGCAGTACTTC.

This clone occurred a few times. Other DNA sequences in the sample encode the same CDR3. The chain joins TRBV18 to TRBJ1-1, with 12 bases matching TRBD1. Germline V gene data show CDR1 as KGHSH and CDR2 as LQKENI. Trimming cost V 2 bases and J 4 bases; bases outside gene matches: 5. CDR3 length: 16 residues. CDR3 in DNA: TGTGCCAGCTCACCATCGGGACAGGGGGCAGGCACTGAAGCTTTCTTT. Translating gives CASSPSGQGAGTEAFF. Together with reference TRBV18 and TRBJ1-1, the CDR3 gives the full variable domain: NAGVMQNPRHLVRRRGQEARLRCSPMKGHSHVYWYRQLPEEGLKFMVYLQKENIIDESGMPKERFSAEFPKEGPSILRIQQVVRGDSAAYFCASSPSGQGAGTEAFFGQGTRLTVV.

Many counts were recorded for this clone. The V and J genes are TRBV4-2 and TRBJ2-1, with TRBD2 as a possible D gene (6 bases). Between the trimmed V and J ends, which lost 1 base and 10 bases, there was a span of 14 bases. The germline V gene encodes CDR1 LGHNA and CDR2 YNFKEQ. The CDR3 is 14 residues long. CDR3 residues: CASSQASGVHEQFF. The CDR3 DNA reads as TGTGCCAGCAGCCAAGCGTCGGGAGTTCACGAGCAGTTCTTC.

The chain recombines TRBV2 with TRBJ2-3, with D unclear. Trimming shortened V by 2 bases and J by 2 bases, and 8 bases separated the two germline ends. Germline loops: CDR1 SNHLY, CDR2 FYNNEI. The CDR3 is 14 residues long. This chain's CDR3 is CASSEYIFTDTQYF. CDR3 nucleotides: TGTGCCAGCAGTGAATACATCTTCACAGATACGCAGTATTTT.

The CDR3 loop reads CASTPGTGGFYEQYF. The DNA for the CDR3 is TGTGCCAGCACTCCCGGGACAGGGGGCTTCTACGAGCAGTACTTC. The gene calls are TRBV28 and TRBJ2-7; 12 positions agree with TRBD1. Germline V gives CDR1 MDHEN, CDR2 SYDVKM. The CDR3 length is 15 residues. After removal of 7 bases from V and 3 bases from J, the junction contained 7 bases not matched to a gene.

This clone has more than one count but fewer than ten. The gene calls are TRBV7-2 and TRBJ2-3; 9 nucleotides align to TRBD2. CDR1 SGHTA and CDR2 FQGNSA come from the germline V gene. The CDR3 length is 15 residues. V shed 4 bases and J 6 bases; nucleotides not matched to a gene: 8. This chain's CDR3 is CASSSQAGGRDTQYF. CDR3 DNA: TGTGCCAGCAGCTCTCAAGCGGGAGGAAGGGATACGCAGTATTTT.

This clone showed up just a few times. The chain combines TRBV19 with TRBJ2-5; tentatively, D is TRBD2 (5 bases). The end of the DNA is better explained by TRBJ2-7, so the J call may be wrong. CDR3 size: 16 residues. Germline values: CDR1 LNHDA, CDR2 SQIVND (reference sequence). CDR3 region: CASSIVFGDPPYEQYF. The CDR3 DNA follows: TGTGCCAGTAGTATAGTGTTCGGGGATCCACCCTACGAGCAGTACTTC.

This clone was recorded a few times. J is TRBJ1-2 and V is TRBV7-2; 8 bases are shared with TRBD1. The CDR3 sequence is 14 residues long. V trimming: 3 bases; J trimming: 7 bases; junction bases outside the gene matches: 7. CDR1 SGHTA and CDR2 FQGNSA come from the germline V gene. This chain's CDR3 is CASSLGRQGLGYTF. The CDR3, as DNA: TGTGCCAGCAGCTTGGGGAGACAGGGGCTTGGCTACACCTTC.

CDR3 nucleotides: TGCGCCAGCAGCCAAGGCGGCGACAGGCAAGAGACCCAGTACTTC. It encodes CASSQGGDRQETQYF. V usage is TRBV4-3 and J usage is TRBJ2-5; TRBD1 might be the D (6 bases). Trimming stripped 1 base from V and 2 bases from J, with 11 bases between. CDR1 and CDR2 (germline): LGHNA, YSLEER. This CDR3 contains 15 residues.

This clone was observed at least ten times. The chain couples TRBV25-1 to TRBJ2-7; the D is unclear. V gave up 3 bases and J gave up 4 bases, with 13 bases separating them. The CDR3 extends over 14 amino acids. The germline V gene encodes CDR1 MGHDK and CDR2 SYGVNS. Here the CDR3 DNA reads TGTGCCAGCAGTGATCCAGCGAGCGTTTACGAGCAGTACTTC. This codes for CASSDPASVYEQYF.

In this sample, this clone turned up a few times. The chain links TRBV7-9 to TRBJ1-4; 9 positions agree with TRBD1. CDR3 length equals 15 residues. With 1 base clipped from V and 8 bases from J, the junction kept 5 bases outside the gene matches. Germline lookup yields CDR1 SEHNR and CDR2 FQNEAQ (reference sequence). Here the CDR3 DNA reads TGTGCCAGCAGCTTAGATTTAACAGGGGGCGAAAAACTGTTTTTT. Translation gives CASSLDLTGGEKLFF.

This clone was seen at least ten times. This rearrangement joins TRBV19 to TRBJ2-1, with 7 bases lining up with TRBD2. V shed 10 bases and J 0 bases; nucleotides not matched to a gene: 9. CDR1 LNHDA and CDR2 SQIVND come from the germline V gene (reference sequence). The CDR3 is made up of 15 amino acids. CDR3: CATTSASSSYNEQFF. The DNA of the CDR3 is TGTGCCACCACTAGCGCCTCTAGCTCCTACAATGAGCAGTTCTTC.